These 26 T cell receptor beta chains originate from one sample sequenced in a study of blood T cell repertoires in COVID-19. Measured with immunoSEQ multiplex PCR; TCRdb has only the in-frame clones, and not every one. In the table there are around 500,000 clones, about 88% of which are singletons. The specimen was PBMCs or T cells enriched from blood (not recorded which). The receptors stem from an older woman who had recovered from COVID-19.

This chain uses TRBV2 with TRBJ1-4; D is perhaps TRBD1 (6 bases). V was shortened by 8 bases and J by 3 bases, with 16 bases between the two germline ends. The CDR3 spans 15 residues. The germline CDR1 and CDR2 sequences are SNHLY and FYNNEI. The CDR3 nucleotides are TGTGCCAGCGGCCTACAGGGCCTAGCTAATGAAAAACTGTTTTTT. This sequence encodes CASGLQGLANEKLFF.

The chain is built from TRBV12-3 or TRBV12-4 and TRBJ2-6; no definite D call. V was cut by 7 bases and J by 15 bases, with 19 bases left in between. There are 13 residues in the CDR3. The CDR3 DNA follows: TGTGCCAGCACCGCACCCCAGTCCCTAGACCTGACTTTC. Protein: CASTAPQSLDLTF.

This rearrangement joins TRBV5-4 to TRBJ2-7, with D possibly being TRBD2 (6 bases). Germline V CDR1 and CDR2: SGHNT, YYREEE (reference sequence). CDR3 length: 17 amino acids. Deletions cut 0 bases from V and 0 bases from J, with 16 bases between. CDR3: CASSLAVAGSSSYEQYF. The DNA of the CDR3 is TGTGCCAGCAGCTTGGCCGTTGCGGGGTCCTCCTCCTACGAGCAGTACTTC.

With regard to this clone: One junction end disagrees with the germline gene, perhaps due to a read error. CDR3 bases: TGTGCTAGCAGCTCGGGGGGGACTGGGGCCAACGTCCTGACTTTC. It codes for CASSSGGTGANVLTF. The chain employs TRBV7-7 and TRBJ2-6; 8 nucleotides agree with TRBD2. This CDR3 comprises 15 residues. Germline assignment: CDR1 SSHAT and CDR2 FNYEAQ (reference sequence).

The V and J genes are TRBV2 and TRBJ2-2, with D possibly TRBD1 on 5 matching bases. Germline CDR1 reads SNHLY; CDR2 reads FYNNEI. The CDR3 is 13 residues long. V was cut by 6 bases and J by 5 bases, with 10 bases left in between. For the CDR3, the DNA is TGTGCCAGCAGATTTCAGGGAACCGGGGAGCTGTTTTTT. Protein sequence: CASRFQGTGELFF.

This rearrangement joins TRBV30 to TRBJ2-3; 9 bases match TRBD1. This CDR3 has 17 amino acids. Germline V gives CDR1 GTSNPN, CDR2 SVGIG (reference sequence). Unmatched junction bases numbered 14, after V lost 5 bases and J lost 2 bases. CDR3 DNA sequence: TGTGCCTGGGTCGATCAGGGACAGGGCTTTTTCACAGATACGCAGTATTTT. This sequence encodes CAWVDQGQGFFTDTQYF.

This clone appeared a few times. This chain joins TRBV6-5 and TRBJ2-7; D gene uncertain. The ends were cut back, 2 bases at V and 5 bases at J, with 10 bases in the middle. This CDR3 contains 13 residues. Germline V gene data show CDR1 as MNHEY and CDR2 as SVGAGI. This chain's CDR3 is CASSYRKSDEQYF. The CDR3 DNA follows: TGTGCCAGCAGTTACAGGAAAAGCGACGAGCAGTACTTC.

This sequence joins TRBV4-1 and TRBJ2-7; TRBD2 is a possible D gene (7 bases). This CDR3 comprises 14 residues. The V end was cut by 1 base, the J end by 5 bases, with 12 bases between. The V gene's germline CDR1 is MGHRA and CDR2 YSYEKL. The CDR3 here is CASSQVLGGDEQYF. The CDR3 DNA reads as TGCGCCAGCAGCCAAGTCTTAGGGGGGGACGAGCAGTACTTC.

CDR3 amino acids: CASTMLSSYNEQFF. The CDR3, as DNA: TGTGCCAGCACCATGCTCAGCTCCTACAATGAGCAGTTCTTC. V usage is TRBV5-6 and J usage is TRBJ2-1, with no clear D. CDR3 length: 14 residues. V was cut by 6 bases and J by 0 bases, with 10 bases left in between. In germline, CDR1 is SGHDT, CDR2 YYEEEE. The full variable domain, rest sourced from reference TRBV5-6 and TRBJ2-1, is DAGVTQSPTHLIKTRGQQVTLRCSPKSGHDTVSWYQQALGQGPQFIFQYYEEEERQRGNFPDRFSGHQFPNYSSELNVNALLLGDSALYLCASTMLSSYNEQFFGPGTRLTVL.

V and J are TRBV19 and TRBJ1-1; TRBD1 matches 11 bases. J lost 4 bases, V lost 8 bases, and 3 bases had no gene match. From germline, CDR1 is LNHDA and CDR2 SQIVND (reference sequence). This CDR3 has 13 amino acids. CDR3 sequence reads: CASEGQGGTEAFF. DNA of the CDR3: TGTGCCAGTGAGGGACAGGGGGGCACTGAAGCTTTCTTT.

Worth noting for this clone: Other nucleotide sequences from this sample produce the same CDR3. This sequence joins TRBV19 and TRBJ1-5; no firm D call. The CDR3 runs to 13 residues. The V end was cut by 3 bases, the J end by 4 bases, with 7 bases between. Germline V gene lookup returns CDR1 LNHDA and CDR2 SQIVND (reference sequence). CDR3 sequence (DNA): TGTGCCAGTAGTATGTCGGGGAATCAGCCCCAGCATTTT. Protein product: CASSMSGNQPQHF. The variable domain in full, with the rest retrieved from reference TRBV19 and TRBJ1-5, is DGGITQSPKYLFRKEGQNVTLSCEQNLNHDAMYWYRQDPGQGLRLIYYSQIVNDFQKGDIAEGYSVSREKKESFPLTVTSAQKNPTAFYLCASSMSGNQPQHFGDGTRLSIL.

The chain carries TRBV2 and TRBJ1-4; TRBD1 matches 11 bases. This CDR3 region has 14 residues. Looked up from germline, CDR1 is SNHLY and CDR2 is FYNNEI. Trimming removed 6 bases from V and 7 bases from J; junction bases left unmatched: 4. The CDR3 is CASSSGTGGEKLFF. The CDR3 nucleotides read TGTGCCAGCAGCTCCGGGACAGGGGGTGAAAAACTGTTTTTT.

This clone was observed a single time. The V call is TRBV18, the J call TRBJ2-3; 7 nucleotides agree with TRBD1. Germline V gene lookup returns CDR1 KGHSH and CDR2 LQKENI. Germline trimming cut 6 bases from V and 0 bases from J; bases unmatched to any gene: 6. This CDR3 is 15 amino acids long. CDR3 sequence (DNA): TGTGCCAGCTCGCGAGGACAGGAAAGCACAGATACGCAGTATTTT. Protein sequence: CASSRGQESTDTQYF.

This rearrangement joins TRBV5-1 to TRBJ2-1; a weak D match, TRBD1 (5 bases). There are 12 residues in the CDR3. Germline CDR1 and CDR2: SGHRS and YFSETQ. Trimming took off 5 bases at V and 8 bases at J, with 11 bases between the two ends. Written as DNA, the CDR3 is TGCGCCAGCAGGAAATGGGGCCATGAGCAGTTCTTC. This encodes CASRKWGHEQFF.

This clone appeared a few times. The chain recombines TRBV5-1 with TRBJ1-1; D gene unclear. The V gene lost 6 bases and the J gene lost 4 bases, with 10 bases spanning the gap. The CDR3 runs 12 residues. CDR1 is SGHRS and CDR2 is YFSETQ in the germline V gene. Here the CDR3 reads CASKRVGTEAFF. The CDR3 DNA sequence: TGCGCCAGCAAGAGGGTAGGCACTGAAGCTTTCTTT.

The chain recombines TRBV7-9 with TRBJ1-1, with 9 bases that match TRBD1. V dropped 3 bases and J dropped 4; count of bases not matched to a gene: 0. Per the germline V gene, CDR1 is SEHNR and CDR2 is FQNEAQ (reference sequence). The CDR3 has 13 residues. CDR3 loop: CASSLTGGTEAFF. CDR3 bases: TGTGCCAGCAGCTTGACAGGGGGCACTGAAGCTTTCTTT.

This clone was seen only a few times. The chain has TRBV7-2 and TRBJ1-1; 7 bases align to TRBD1. The CDR3 has 15 residues. From germline, CDR1 is SGHTA and CDR2 FQGNSA. V lost 1 base, J lost 1 base, and 3 bases stayed unmatched. The CDR3 reads CASSLGGQKNTEAFF. The CDR3 DNA reads TGTGCCAGCAGCTTAGGGGGACAGAAGAACACTGAAGCTTTCTTT.

V and J are TRBV5-1 and TRBJ2-3; the D is unclear. CDR1 is SGHRS, CDR2 YFSETQ, per germline. This CDR3 is 15 amino acids long. V was cut by 4 bases and J by 0 bases, with 12 bases left in between. The CDR3 region is CASSIVGSSTDTQYF. CDR3 DNA: TGCGCCAGCAGCATTGTAGGTAGCAGCACAGATACGCAGTATTTT.

This chain joins TRBV27 and TRBJ1-2; the D gene is possibly TRBD1 (5 bases). Trimming pared 2 bases from V and 8 bases from J, leaving 12 bases between. The germline CDR1 and CDR2 sequences are MNHEY and SMNVEV (reference sequence). The CDR3 sequence is 13 residues long. CDR3 nucleotide sequence: TGTGCCAGCAGTTTACGGCAGGGAGGCGGCTACACCTTC. It yields the protein CASSLRQGGGYTF.

The V and J genes are TRBV2 and TRBJ2-7, with a weak D call TRBD1 (5 bases). The V gene lost 3 bases and the J gene lost 5 bases, with 8 bases spanning the gap. CDR1 is SNHLY and CDR2 is FYNNEI in the germline V gene. CDR3 length: 12 residues. The CDR3 sequence is CASSDRVNEQYV. DNA of the CDR3: TGTGCCAGCAGTGACAGGGTCAACGAGCAGTACGTC.

V and J are TRBV5-6 and TRBJ2-1; a possible D gene is TRBD2 (7 bases). Per germline, CDR1 SGHDT and CDR2 YYEEEE. The CDR3 runs to 15 residues. V dropped 4 bases and J dropped 2 bases, with 13 bases sitting between them. CDR3 amino acids: CASSEEGGAYNEQFF. The CDR3 DNA is TGTGCCAGCAGCGAAGAGGGGGGGGCCTACAATGAGCAGTTCTTC.

The gene calls are TRBV13 and TRBJ2-7; 8 bases align to TRBD1. V was clipped by 4 bases and J by 1 base; unmatched bases: 6. CDR3 length equals 15 residues. The germline V gene has CDR1 PRHDT and CDR2 FYEKMQ (reference sequence). For the CDR3, the DNA is TGTGCCAGCAGCTGGGGACAGGATTCTTCCTACGAGCAGTACGTC. It translates to CASSWGQDSSYEQYV.

This clone appeared a single time. The chain has TRBV6-1 and TRBJ2-5, with D possibly matching TRBD2 (6 bases). CDR1 and CDR2 from the germline V gene are MNHNS and SASEGT. The CDR3 loop spans 15 amino acids. Between the trimmed V and J ends, which lost 3 bases and 3 bases, there was a span of 14 bases. DNA for the CDR3: TGTGCCAGCAGTGACCAGACTAGAGGAAAAGAGACCCAGTACTTC. Translation: CASSDQTRGKETQYF.

The chain links TRBV29-1 to TRBJ1-1; D might be TRBD1 (6 bases). Trimming took off 7 bases at V and 0 bases at J, with 15 bases between the two ends. The CDR3 consists of 14 residues. Germline values: CDR1 SQVTM, CDR2 ANQGSEA. The CDR3 here is CSAKQGPMNTEAFF. In DNA, the CDR3 is TGCAGCGCAAAACAGGGACCTATGAACACTGAAGCTTTCTTT.

The V call is TRBV30, the J call TRBJ1-2; 7 bases fit TRBD1. CDR1 and CDR2 (germline): GTSNPN, SVGIG (reference sequence). The V gene end was trimmed by 4 bases and the J gene end by 0 bases; junction bases not matched to a gene: 11. CDR3 length: 16 amino acids. The CDR3 spells CAWIVGGGASNYGYTF. In DNA, the CDR3 is TGTGCCTGGATAGTTGGAGGGGGCGCGTCTAACTATGGCTACACCTTC.

This clone was recorded once. The V and J genes are TRBV25-1 and TRBJ1-4; the D is unclear. CDR1 MGHDK and CDR2 SYGVNS come from the germline V gene. Trimming took 3 bases from V and 0 from J, leaving 8 bases between them. This CDR3 spans 15 amino acids. The CDR3 region has the DNA TGTGCCAGCAGTGATTTATTCGCAACTAATGAAAAACTGTTTTTT. Amino acids: CASSDLFATNEKLFF.